This T cell receptor (beta chain) stems from a study of STAT5B mutations in CD4+ large granular lymphocyte leukemia. Study conclusions and caveats: Compared with healthy controls (2/35), patient top clones favored TRBV06 (8/27). CD4-sorted patient repertoires seemed more clonal than healthy CD4+ repertoires. Data were not HLA-matched across samples.

Study processing details: Lowest detectable productive clonotype frequency was 2.59 x 10-5. Data came from immunoSEQ multiplex PCR; TCRdb stores just in-frame clones and leaves some out. The DNA was the basis for D and trimming; V, J and clone size are from that table. The sample records around 23,000 clones, around 76% being singletons. Comment on this clone: Its specificity is unknown.

With 5 bases clipped from V and 7 bases from J, the junction kept 12 bases outside the gene matches. CDR1 and CDR2 from the germline V gene are SGHTA and FQGNSA. The CDR3 length is 16 residues. The sequencing input was CD4+ T cells from blood buffy coats. The rearrangement links TRBV7-2 to TRBJ1-2; 11 bases align to TRBD1. The TCR comes from a human donor in good health. The CDR3 sequence: CASSPRTGQGAGGYTF. In DNA, the CDR3 is TGTGCCAGCAGCCCACGCACAGGACAGGGGGCCGGTGGCTACACCTTC.